This T cell receptor beta chain emerged from a study of blood T cell repertoires in COVID-19. V shed 6 bases and J shed 2 bases, with 11 bases lying between them. The CDR3 has 13 residues. Germline CDR1 and CDR2: SNHLY and FYNNEI. The authors' processing: Nucleated cell counts were estimated from reference gene primer amplification. The data were produced by immunoSEQ multiplex PCR, yet TCRdb's version contains in-frame clones alone and is incomplete. That table gives V, J and clone size, and the DNA gave D and trimming. This sample has about 300,000 clones, with 85% to 90% found just once. Cohort 3 recovery required two negative PCRs, clearance, or symptom resolution.

This chain joins TRBV2 and TRBJ2-7, with D perhaps TRBD2 (5 bases). The material sequenced was PBMCs or T cells enriched from blood (not recorded which). The source of this sequence is a young man who had recovered from COVID-19. The CDR3 is CASRLDGTYEQYF. The DNA of the CDR3 is TGTGCCAGCAGATTGGACGGGACCTACGAGCAGTACTTC.